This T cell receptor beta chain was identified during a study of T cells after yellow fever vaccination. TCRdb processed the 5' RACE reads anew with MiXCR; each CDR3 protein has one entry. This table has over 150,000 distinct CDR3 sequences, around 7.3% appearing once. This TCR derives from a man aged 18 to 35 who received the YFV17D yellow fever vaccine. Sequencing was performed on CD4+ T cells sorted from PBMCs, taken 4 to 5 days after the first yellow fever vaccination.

This CDR3 reads CSARDPWQAGANVLTF. CDR3 bases: TGCAGTGCTAGAGATCCTTGGCAAGCTGGGGCCAACGTCCTGACTTTC. This chain links TRBV20-1 with TRBJ2-6; D call uncertain. The CDR3 has 16 residues. V was shortened by 0 bases and J by 2 bases, with 11 bases between the two germline ends. Germline assignment: CDR1 DFQATT and CDR2 SNEGSKA (reference sequence).